These 9 T cell receptor beta chains share one sample of origin, sequenced in a study of shared clonotypes between healthy human individuals. Profiled with immunoSEQ multiplex PCR; TCRdb holds only in-frame clones, not every one. The sample comprises 300,000 to 350,000 clones, 70% to 75% of which are singletons, and more than 9% rests with the top ten. The sequenced sample was memory CD4+ T cells sorted from blood. Subset given: CD45RA-negative fraction. Receptor source: a man in his thirties or forties in good health.

A single count supports this clone. The chain carries TRBV2 and TRBJ2-3; TRBD2 matches 15 bases. The germline V gene has CDR1 SNHLY and CDR2 FYNNEI. The CDR3 has 16 residues. The V and J ends lost 6 bases and 8 bases, in that order; junction bases with no gene match: 9. In DNA form, the CDR3 reads TGTGCCAGCAGCTCGACGGGACTAGCGGGAGGTGGTACGCAGTATTTT. Translated, it gives CASSSTGLAGGGTQYF.

The chain is built from TRBV9 and TRBJ2-7; tentatively, D is TRBD2 (5 bases). CDR1 and CDR2 from the germline V gene are SGDLS and YYNGEE. This CDR3 has 17 residues. The V and J ends lost 1 base and 7 bases respectively, with 24 bases between them. CDR3 DNA: TGTGCCAGCAGCGTATCCCGTGCAGTCGGGCCGCGGAGGGAGCAGTACTTC. Protein product: CASSVSRAVGPRREQYF. The full variable domain, its missing parts supplied by reference TRBV9 and TRBJ2-7, is DSGVTQTPKHLITATGQRVTLRCSPRSGDLSVYWYQQSLDQGLQFLIQYYNGEERAKGNILERFSAQQFPDLHSELNLSSLELGDSALYFCASSVSRAVGPRREQYFGPGTRLTVT.

The gene calls are TRBV6-1 and TRBJ2-7; no clear D gene. V lost 8 bases and J lost 2, with 16 bases in between. CDR3 length: 14 amino acids. CDR1 is MNHNS and CDR2 is SASEGT in the germline V gene. CDR3 residues: CASAKRGLTYEQYF. For the CDR3, the DNA is TGTGCCAGCGCCAAGAGAGGTCTAACCTACGAGCAGTACTTC.

This chain links TRBV7-2 with TRBJ1-1; no reliable D call. Germline CDR1 and CDR2: SGHTA and FQGNSA. Deletions cut 2 bases from V and 3 bases from J, with 7 bases between. This CDR3 is built from 13 residues. The CDR3 coding sequence is TGTGCCAGCAGCTTATCCCTAGACACTGAAGCTTTCTTT. Its protein product is CASSLSLDTEAFF.

The rearrangement links TRBV28 to TRBJ1-4; D might be TRBD1 (5 bases). Germline V CDR1 and CDR2: MDHEN, SYDVKM. V lost 4 bases, J lost 14 bases, and 11 bases lay in between. There are 11 residues in the CDR3. The DNA for the CDR3 is TGTGCCAGCAGTTCCAGGGTTAGCCTGTTTTTT. This codes for CASSSRVSLFF. Filled out from reference TRBV28 and TRBJ1-4, the complete variable domain reads DVKVTQSSRYLVKRTGEKVFLECVQDMDHENMFWYRQDPGLGLRLIYFSYDVKMKEKGDIPEGYSVSREKKERFSLILESASTNQTSMYLCASSSRVSLFFGSGTQLSVL.

Ten or more counts support this clone. Other DNA sequences in the same sample also yield this CDR3. The V call is TRBV27, the J call TRBJ1-2, with D perhaps matching TRBD1 (5 bases). V dropped 8 bases and J dropped 4 bases, with 11 bases sitting between them. The CDR3 runs to 12 residues. The V gene's germline CDR1 is MNHEY and CDR2 SMNVEV (reference sequence). CDR3 sequence: CASRGQPYGYTF. Written as DNA, the CDR3 is TGTGCCAGCCGTGGACAACCCTATGGCTACACCTTC.

This clone was observed a few times. The J gene is TRBJ2-3, the V gene TRBV13; 11 bases agree with TRBD2. The CDR3 runs 17 residues. Looked up from germline, CDR1 is PRHDT and CDR2 is FYEKMQ (reference sequence). V was clipped by 11 bases and J by 3 bases; unmatched bases: 16. The CDR3 loop is CASRRSTSGSVTDTQYF. The CDR3 nucleotides are TGTGCCTCACGGAGGTCTACTAGCGGGAGTGTGACAGATACGCAGTATTTT.

J is TRBJ2-3 and V is TRBV10-2; the match to TRBD2 covers 11 bases. The CDR3 runs to 15 residues. Looked up from germline, CDR1 is WSHSY and CDR2 is SAAADI. V was clipped by 6 bases and J by 5 bases; unmatched bases: 7. The CDR3 bases are TGCGCCAGCAGCCATAGCGGGAGGGCAGAAGATACGCAGTATTTT. Translation gives CASSHSGRAEDTQYF.

This clone was seen once. The chain links TRBV6-1 to TRBJ2-7; 9 bases line up with TRBD2. This CDR3 is 14 amino acids long. Germline V gene data show CDR1 as MNHNS and CDR2 as SASEGT. With 5 bases clipped from V and 5 bases from J, the junction kept 7 bases outside the gene matches. In DNA, the CDR3 is TGTGCCAGCAGTTCAGATAGCGGGAGCCACGAGCAGTACTTC. Its protein is CASSSDSGSHEQYF.